These 21 T cell receptor beta chains came from one sample sequenced in a study of T-cell reconstitution after alpha-beta-depleted transplantation in children. TCRbeta library preparation incorporated unique molecular identifiers. TCRdb reanalysed the PCR reads using MiXCR and keeps one entry per CDR3 protein. The table has about 72,000 distinct CDR3 sequences, 5.5% to 7.5% seen once. This material consisted of PBMCs from the stem cell graft donor, taken from the stem cell graft. The receptors come from a human donor who donated a stem cell graft to a child with acute lymphoblastic leukemia.

This clonotype has at least ten counts. The rearrangement links TRBV28 to TRBJ2-7, with D perhaps matching TRBD2 (5 bases). The V gene lost 5 bases and the J gene lost 4 bases, with 12 bases spanning the gap. The CDR3 loop spans 13 amino acids. The germline gives CDR1 MDHEN, CDR2 SYDVKM. CDR3 amino acids: CASSPRAGYEQYF. In nucleotides, the CDR3 is TGTGCCAGCAGTCCCCGCGCGGGTTACGAGCAGTACTTC.

This clonotype has ten or more counts. The gene calls are TRBV11-2 and TRBJ1-4; D gene ambiguous. In germline, CDR1 is SGHAT, CDR2 FQNNGV. The CDR3 contains 15 residues. Trimming removed 5 bases from V and 4 bases from J, with 14 bases in between. CDR3 bases: TGTGCCAGCAGCCCCTCCCGGGGTAATAATGAAAAACTGTTTTTT. It is translated as CASSPSRGNNEKLFF. The full variable domain, in which reference TRBV11-2 and TRBJ1-4 provide the parts outside the CDR3, is EAGVAQSPRYKIIEKRQSVAFWCNPISGHATLYWYQQILGQGPKLLIQFQNNGVVDDSQLPKDRFSAERLKGVDSTLKIQPAKLEDSAVYLCASSPSRGNNEKLFFGSGTQLSVL.

This clonotype was seen many times. The V gene is TRBV24-1, the J gene TRBJ2-2; D gene uncertain. The V gene lost 0 bases and the J gene lost 1 base, with 8 bases spanning the gap. The CDR3 has 16 residues. Germline V lookup: CDR1 KGHDR, CDR2 SFDVKD. The CDR3 is CATSDLGPMNTGELFF. The CDR3 DNA reads as TGTGCCACCAGTGATTTGGGGCCGATGAACACCGGGGAGCTGTTTTTT.

This clonotype was seen ten or more times. This chain uses TRBV27 with TRBJ1-2; 9 bases are a match to TRBD1. The germline V gene encodes CDR1 MNHEY and CDR2 SMNVEV (reference sequence). The CDR3 sequence is 15 residues long. V lost 2 bases and J lost 3; bases outside the gene matches: 4. The CDR3 bases are TGTGCCAGCAGTTTAGGACAGGGGACTTACTATGGCTACACCTTC. It encodes CASSLGQGTYYGYTF.

Ten or more counts support this clonotype. The chain employs TRBV7-9 and TRBJ1-1; D unresolved. V was clipped by 1 base and J by 8 bases, with 5 bases between them. The germline V gene encodes CDR1 SEHNR and CDR2 FQNEAQ (reference sequence). The length of the CDR3 is 11 residues. CDR3 DNA: TGTGCCAGCAGCTTAGATTTGGAAGCTTTCTTT. It yields the protein CASSLDLEAFF.

This clonotype was observed many times. This chain links TRBV9 with TRBJ2-2; 12 bases line up with TRBD2. Losses at the gene ends were 0 bases for V and 4 bases for J; bases not matched to a gene: 4. This CDR3 has 17 residues. CDR1 is SGDLS, CDR2 YYNGEE, per germline. The DNA for the CDR3 is TGTGCCAGCAGCGTAGGGCTAGCGGGAGGGAGCACCGGGGAGCTGTTTTTT. Its protein is CASSVGLAGGSTGELFF.

This rearrangement joins TRBV18 to TRBJ2-7; 7 nucleotides agree with TRBD1. CDR3 length equals 15 residues. The V gene's germline CDR1 is KGHSH and CDR2 LQKENI. Losses at the gene ends were 2 bases for V and 7 bases for J; bases not matched to a gene: 11. The CDR3 bases are TGTGCCAGCTCACCAGGAACAGGGGCCCCCAGGGAGCAGTACTTC. This codes for CASSPGTGAPREQYF.

The sample holds many counts of this clonotype. This chain connects TRBV29-1 to TRBJ2-1; 7 nucleotides line up with TRBD2. Germline assignment: CDR1 SQVTM and CDR2 ANQGSEA. The CDR3 runs to 14 residues. V lost 2 bases to trimming and J lost 7 bases; unmatched junction nucleotides: 8. As DNA, the CDR3 is TGCAGCGTTGAATTAAGCGGGACCGTTAATGAGCAGTTCTTC. Translation: CSVELSGTVNEQFF.

In this sample, this clonotype is medium-sized. The V and J genes are TRBV20-1 and TRBJ2-7; possible D gene TRBD2, 6 bases. Between the trimmed V and J ends, which lost 0 bases and 2 bases, there was a span of 23 bases. Germline CDR1 DFQATT, CDR2 SNEGSKA (reference sequence). This CDR3 comprises 18 residues. The CDR3 protein is CSARDSIRGSGDTYEQYF. CDR3 in DNA: TGCAGTGCTAGAGATAGCATTCGGGGTAGCGGTGATACCTACGAGCAGTACTTC.

This clonotype was seen a handful of times. The genes are TRBV27 and TRBJ2-5; D is undetermined. V lost 8 bases and J lost 2, with 15 bases in between. The CDR3 is 14 residues long. CDR1 and CDR2 (germline): MNHEY, SMNVEV (reference sequence). CDR3 coding DNA: TGTGCCAGCCGGTATATGGCATCACAAGAGACCCAGTACTTC. Residues: CASRYMASQETQYF.

The chain links TRBV7-2 to TRBJ2-2; 9 positions match TRBD1. The germline V gene encodes CDR1 SGHTA and CDR2 FQGNSA. The trim removed 6 bases at V and 0 bases at J, leaving 8 bases unmatched. This CDR3 has 17 amino acids. CDR3 protein: CASRPPTGGANTGELFF. The CDR3 DNA is TGTGCCAGCAGACCACCCACAGGGGGCGCGAACACCGGGGAGCTGTTTTTT.

This clonotype has a count of ten or more. The CDR3, as DNA: TGTGCCAGCAGCCTTGGACGTCCGGGAGCTAGAAACACCATATATTTT. This gives the protein CASSLGRPGARNTIYF. V usage is TRBV3-1 and J usage is TRBJ1-3; D is unclear. The germline V gene encodes CDR1 LGHDT and CDR2 YNNKEL (reference sequence). Trimming cost V 4 bases and J 5 bases, with 18 bases left between them. This CDR3 contains 16 residues.

This clonotype was seen repeatedly, ten times or more. The chain has TRBV20-1 and TRBJ1-1; no firm D call. Trimming removed 2 bases from V and 4 bases from J, with 11 bases in between. This CDR3 spans 13 amino acids. CDR1 and CDR2 from the germline V gene are DFQATT and SNEGSKA (reference sequence). CDR3 nucleotides: TGCAGTGCTAGAAAACGAAGGACCACTGAAGCTTTCTTT. Encoded protein: CSARKRRTTEAFF.

This clonotype was seen repeatedly, ten times or more. This chain uses TRBV10-3 with TRBJ2-6, with 7 nucleotides matching TRBD1. With 1 base clipped from V and 1 base from J, the junction kept 4 bases outside the gene matches. The CDR3 consists of 17 residues. The germline CDR1 and CDR2 sequences are ENHRY and SYGVKD. CDR3 coding DNA: TGTGCCATCAGTGAGTGGAAGGGGGCATCTGGGGCCAACGTCCTGACTTTC. This gives the protein CAISEWKGASGANVLTF.

This clonotype has a count of ten or more. The V call is TRBV7-9, the J call TRBJ2-7, with D perhaps being TRBD1 or TRBD2 (5 bases each). The V and J ends lost 5 bases and 0 bases respectively, with 11 bases between them. The CDR3 totals 14 residues. Germline CDR1 is SEHNR and CDR2 is FQNEAQ (reference sequence). CDR3 in DNA: TGTGCCAGCAGCCGACCTGGGACCTCCTACGAGCAGTACTTC. Its protein is CASSRPGTSYEQYF.

This clonotype was seen repeatedly, ten times or more. The V and J genes are TRBV28 and TRBJ2-7; TRBD1 agrees at 7 bases. The germline V gene encodes CDR1 MDHEN and CDR2 SYDVKM. Losses at the gene ends were 5 bases for V and 0 bases for J; bases not matched to a gene: 7. This CDR3 has 15 residues. Here the CDR3 reads CASSHPTGSSYEQYF. CDR3 in DNA: TGTGCCAGCAGTCACCCGACAGGGAGCTCCTACGAGCAGTACTTC.

The rearrangement links TRBV12-3 or TRBV12-4 to TRBJ1-4; D is possibly TRBD1 (5 bases). Trimming removed 6 bases from V and 10 bases from J, with 21 bases in between. The CDR3 has 15 amino acids. CDR3 protein: CASSLRGGGGGKLFF. CDR3 DNA: TGTGCCAGCAGCCTTCGGGGGGGAGGAGGCGGAAAACTGTTTTTT.

In its sample, this clonotype was seen many times. Here the CDR3 reads CAIGGQSYEQYF. Here the CDR3 DNA reads TGTGCCATCGGGGGACAATCCTACGAGCAGTACTTC. The rearrangement uses TRBV10-3 and TRBJ2-7; a possible D gene is TRBD1 (6 bases). V dropped 8 bases and J dropped 1 base, with 9 bases sitting between them. In germline, CDR1 is ENHRY, CDR2 SYGVKD. The CDR3 consists of 12 residues.

This clonotype was counted between two and nine times. The chain has TRBV19 and TRBJ2-1, with D uncertain. The CDR3 consists of 11 residues. Trimming took off 1 base at V and 12 bases at J, with 7 bases between the two ends. Germline V CDR1 and CDR2: LNHDA, SQIVND (reference sequence). This CDR3 is CASSIGVGQFF. DNA for the CDR3: TGTGCCAGTAGTATAGGAGTGGGGCAGTTCTTC.

This clonotype has a count of ten or more. J is TRBJ2-1 and V is TRBV20-1, with 7 nucleotides matching TRBD2. Germline V CDR1 and CDR2: DFQATT, SNEGSKA (reference sequence). This CDR3 comprises 17 residues. V trimming: 1 base; J trimming: 2 bases; junction bases outside the gene matches: 11. The CDR3 spells CSARALRLAETYNEQFF. DNA for the CDR3: TGCAGTGCTAGAGCCCTGAGGCTAGCGGAGACCTACAATGAGCAGTTCTTC.

This clonotype has ten or more counts. The chain recombines TRBV5-1 with TRBJ2-3; 10 bases fit TRBD1. The V gene's germline CDR1 is SGHRS and CDR2 YFSETQ. J gave up 3 bases and V 0 bases, and 4 bases lay outside the gene matches. This CDR3 region has 16 residues. The CDR3 region has the DNA TGCGCCAGCAGCTTGGCCCCGGGACAGGGGACAGATACGCAGTATTTT. The encoded protein is CASSLAPGQGTDTQYF.